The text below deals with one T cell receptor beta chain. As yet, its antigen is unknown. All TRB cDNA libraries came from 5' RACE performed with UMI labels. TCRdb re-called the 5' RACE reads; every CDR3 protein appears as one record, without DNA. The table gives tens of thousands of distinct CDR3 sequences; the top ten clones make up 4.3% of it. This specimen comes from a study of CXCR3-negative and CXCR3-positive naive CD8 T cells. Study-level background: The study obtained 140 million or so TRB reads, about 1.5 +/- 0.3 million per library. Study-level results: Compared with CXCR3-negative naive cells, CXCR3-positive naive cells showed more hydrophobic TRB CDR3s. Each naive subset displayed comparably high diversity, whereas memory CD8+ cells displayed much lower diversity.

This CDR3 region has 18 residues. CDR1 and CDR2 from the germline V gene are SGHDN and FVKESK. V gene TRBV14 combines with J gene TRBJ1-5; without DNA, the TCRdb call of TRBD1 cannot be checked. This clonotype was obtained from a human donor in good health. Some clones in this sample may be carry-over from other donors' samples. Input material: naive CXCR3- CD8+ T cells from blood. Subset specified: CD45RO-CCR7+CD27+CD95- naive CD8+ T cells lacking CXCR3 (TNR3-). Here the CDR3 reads CASSRENPQDLSNQPQHF.